This entry lists 27 T cell receptor beta chains sequenced from one sample in a study of cytomegalovirus exposure and HLA in healthy donors (dated by TCRdb to about 2017). Library method: the immunoSEQ multiplex PCR assay. For the multiplex PCR, a mixture combining 60 forward primers for TCR Vbeta segments and 13 reverse primers for TCR Jbeta segments was used. TCRdb provides this immuneACCESS table in a form limited to in-frame rearrangements. Some clones are lacking; in checked studies, under half of them reflect an unresolved V gene, and why the rest are absent is not known. This sample is represented by about 130,000 clones; 55% to 75% of them were singletons. 3.5% to 4.5% of the sample rests with the top ten. Sequencing used PBMCs. These TCRs come from a man aged 25-45 years in good health and CMV-seronegative.

This sequence joins TRBV19 and TRBJ2-3; D might be TRBD2 (5 bases). The CDR3 runs to 15 residues. Trimming removed 5 bases from V and 0 bases from J, with 12 bases in between. The germline CDR1 and CDR2 sequences are LNHDA and SQIVND (reference sequence). The CDR3 loop is CASSPSSGSTDTQYF. The CDR3 region has the DNA TGTGCCAGTAGTCCTTCTTCGGGGAGCACAGATACGCAGTATTTT.

The sample holds one count of this clone. This chain joins TRBV5-1 and TRBJ2-7; D is perhaps TRBD2 (5 bases). V lost 3 bases to trimming and J lost 0 bases, with 16 bases between them. There are 16 residues in the CDR3. Germline values: CDR1 SGHRS, CDR2 YFSETQ. The CDR3 DNA sequence: TGCGCCAGCAGCTCGAGGACTTCTACGAGCTCCTACGAGCAGTACTTC. Protein sequence: CASSSRTSTSSYEQYF. Full variable domain (missing parts from reference TRBV5-1 and TRBJ2-7): KAGVTQTPRYLIKTRGQQVTLSCSPISGHRSVSWYQQTPGQGLQFLFEYFSETQRNKGNFPGRFSGRQFSNSRSEMNVSTLELGDSALYLCASSSRTSTSSYEQYFGPGTRLTVT.

The J gene is TRBJ2-7, the V gene TRBV10-1, with TRBD1 as a possible D gene (6 bases). V was pared by 8 bases and J by 2 bases, with 28 bases between. Germline V gives CDR1 WNHNN, CDR2 SYGVQD (reference sequence). This CDR3 comprises 18 residues. CDR3 bases: TGCGCCAGCCCTGGACAGACTCAACCGGACAGCGAAACCTACGAGCAGTACTTC. Translating it yields CASPGQTQPDSETYEQYF.

The chain joins TRBV9 to TRBJ2-7; D gene uncertain. Germline lookup yields CDR1 SGDLS and CDR2 YYNGEE. V dropped 0 bases and J dropped 1 base, with 8 bases sitting between them. This CDR3 has 14 amino acids. CDR3 in DNA: TGTGCCAGCAGCGTAGTGGCGGAGTCCTACGAGCAGTACTTC. Translated: CASSVVAESYEQYF.

The chain links TRBV19 to TRBJ1-1, with D hard to call. Deletions cut 0 bases from V and 10 bases from J, with 15 bases between. Germline CDR1 and CDR2: LNHDA and SQIVND (reference sequence). This CDR3 is 14 amino acids long. The CDR3, as DNA: TGTGCCAGTAGTATAGATAACCCACGCAAAGCAGCTTTCTTT. Residues: CASSIDNPRKAAFF.

The rearrangement links TRBV28 to TRBJ1-1; 8 nucleotides align to TRBD1. From germline, CDR1 is MDHEN and CDR2 SYDVKM. The CDR3 loop spans 17 amino acids. V was clipped by 3 bases and J by 0 bases; unmatched bases: 9. The CDR3, as DNA: TGTGCCAGCAGTTTGGACAGGGAAAAGAACATGAACACTGAAGCTTTCTTT. Translated: CASSLDREKNMNTEAFF.

The chain carries TRBV27 and TRBJ2-7, with TRBD2 matching 14 bases. Germline CDR1 is MNHEY and CDR2 is SMNVEV (reference sequence). CDR3 length: 15 residues. Trimming removed 4 bases from V and 5 bases from J; junction bases left unmatched: 4. The CDR3 here is CASSSTTSGGDEQYF. As DNA, the CDR3 is TGTGCCAGCAGTTCCACGACTAGCGGGGGGGACGAGCAGTACTTC.

This clone was seen a handful of times. The CDR3 loop is CASSLRTANTGELFF. The CDR3 DNA reads TGCGCCAGCAGCTTGCGGACAGCGAACACCGGGGAGCTGTTTTTT. This sequence joins TRBV5-1 and TRBJ2-2; D perhaps matches TRBD1 (6 bases). The CDR3 is made up of 15 amino acids. The germline CDR1 and CDR2 sequences are SGHRS and YFSETQ. The germline V and J ends were trimmed by 1 base and 0 bases, with 7 bases remaining between them.

This clone has more than one count but fewer than ten. The CDR3 here is CASSPSQVEKLFF. CDR3 in DNA: TGTGCCAGCAGTCCCTCACAGGTTGAAAAACTGTTTTTT. V and J are TRBV2 and TRBJ1-4, with TRBD1 as a possible D gene (5 bases). The CDR3 loop spans 13 amino acids. Deletions cut 5 bases from V and 7 bases from J, with 11 bases between. CDR1 SNHLY and CDR2 FYNNEI come from the germline V gene.

This clone appeared a few times. The chain recombines TRBV4-3 with TRBJ2-2; the D is unclear. The CDR3 covers 16 residues. V lost 5 bases to trimming and J lost 4 bases, with 17 bases between them. CDR1 is LGHNA, CDR2 YSLEER, per germline. CDR3 region: CASSTHRVVGTGELFF. The CDR3 nucleotides read TGCGCCAGCAGCACCCATCGGGTGGTGGGCACCGGGGAGCTGTTTTTT.

This sequence joins TRBV27 and TRBJ2-7, with TRBD1 identical over 7 bases. The trim removed 4 bases at V and 6 bases at J, leaving 15 bases unmatched. The CDR3 length is 16 residues. Germline V gives CDR1 MNHEY, CDR2 SMNVEV (reference sequence). Written as DNA, the CDR3 is TGTGCCAGCAGTTATATTAGGGCAGGGGGTTCTGGCGAGCAGTACTTC. It codes for CASSYIRAGGSGEQYF.

This chain links TRBV4-1 with TRBJ2-7, with D maybe TRBD2 (7 bases). The length of the CDR3 is 16 residues. Germline CDR1 and CDR2: MGHRA and YSYEKL. V shed 1 base and J shed 0 bases, with 13 bases lying between them. CDR3 protein: CASSQVGGGRSYEQYF. CDR3 in DNA: TGCGCCAGCAGCCAAGTAGGGGGGGGGCGCTCCTACGAGCAGTACTTC.

The DNA of the CDR3 is TGCGCCAGCAGCCCCCCCCTTGCGGGGCCAGATTACAATGAGCAGTTCTTC. Its protein is CASSPPLAGPDYNEQFF. The chain is built from TRBV4-1 and TRBJ2-1; possible D gene TRBD2, 6 bases. The length of the CDR3 is 17 residues. Trimming stripped 4 bases from V and 4 bases from J, with 20 bases between. The germline gives CDR1 MGHRA, CDR2 YSYEKL.

The chain has TRBV7-6 and TRBJ1-1; tentatively, D is TRBD1 (5 bases). With 5 bases removed from V and 8 bases from J, the gap between germline ends came to 15 bases. From germline, CDR1 is SGHVS and CDR2 FNYEAQ. The CDR3 consists of 13 residues. Here the CDR3 reads CASSHEGRAEAFF. CDR3 coding DNA: TGTGCCAGCAGCCACGAGGGGAGGGCCGAAGCTTTCTTT.

This sequence joins TRBV11-3 and TRBJ2-1; TRBD2 agrees at 9 bases. V lost 0 bases, J lost 4 bases, and 4 bases stayed unmatched. The length of the CDR3 is 16 residues. Germline lookup yields CDR1 SGHNT and CDR2 YENEEA. The CDR3: CASSLEAAGGYNEQFF. The CDR3 DNA sequence: TGTGCCAGCAGCTTAGAGGCAGCGGGGGGTTACAATGAGCAGTTCTTC.

This clone was observed a handful of times. The V call is TRBV5-6, the J call TRBJ1-1, with D possibly being TRBD1 (5 bases). The CDR3 spans 14 residues. Per germline, CDR1 SGHDT and CDR2 YYEEEE. The germline V and J ends were trimmed by 7 bases and 0 bases, with 13 bases remaining between them. CDR3 residues: CASARWGVNTEAFF. The CDR3 bases are TGTGCCAGCGCCCGGTGGGGGGTGAACACTGAAGCTTTCTTT.

The chain couples TRBV10-3 to TRBJ2-5; 10 bases match TRBD1. J was trimmed by 1 base and V by 3 bases; bases with no gene match: 8. The length of the CDR3 is 17 residues. Germline V gives CDR1 ENHRY, CDR2 SYGVKD. CDR3 DNA: TGTGCCATCAGTGAACGTGTCCGGGACAGGGGCCAAGAGACCCAGTACTTC. It encodes CAISERVRDRGQETQYF.

Note on this clone: Compared with germline, one end of the junction differs, possibly owing to a read error. The chain uses TRBV14 and TRBJ2-4; TRBD1 matches at 7 bases. Germline V gene lookup returns CDR1 SGHDN and CDR2 FVKESK. This CDR3 has 12 residues. The CDR3 DNA follows: TGTGCCAGCAGCCAAGACTGGGACAGTCAGATCTTC. As protein: CASSQDWDSQIF.

Only a few counts were recorded for this clone. The genes are TRBV27 and TRBJ2-1; 9 positions match TRBD1. CDR3 length equals 15 residues. CDR1 and CDR2 from the germline V gene are MNHEY and SMNVEV (reference sequence). The V and J ends lost 2 bases and 9 bases, in that order; junction bases with no gene match: 8. The CDR3 nucleotides read TGTGCCAGCAGTTTAATTACGACAGGGGGTGGTGAGCAGTTCTTC. This codes for CASSLITTGGGEQFF.

This chain connects TRBV27 to TRBJ1-2; D is unresolved. With 8 bases removed from V and 1 base from J, the gap between germline ends came to 14 bases. Germline loops: CDR1 MNHEY, CDR2 SMNVEV (reference sequence). This CDR3 is 14 amino acids long. The chain's CDR3 is CASGGLRLNYGYTF. CDR3 nucleotides: TGTGCCAGCGGAGGGCTTCGACTTAACTATGGCTACACCTTC.

The chain uses TRBV6-4 and TRBJ1-1; no reliable D call. V shed 0 bases and J shed 7 bases, with 9 bases lying between them. The germline V gene encodes CDR1 MRHNA and CDR2 SNTAGT. This CDR3 comprises 13 residues. Written as DNA, the CDR3 is TGTGCCAGCAGTGACTCTCCCGGAGTTGAAGCTTTCTTT. This gives the protein CASSDSPGVEAFF.

As to this clone: The junction departs from the called germline gene at one end, perhaps through a read error. J is TRBJ2-1 and V is TRBV20-1, with a weak D call TRBD1 (5 bases). CDR1 is DFQATT, CDR2 SNEGSKA, per germline (reference sequence). The CDR3 spans 11 residues. The CDR3 DNA sequence: TGCAGTGCTAGAGAAGTTAGGGGTTCGATCTTC. It encodes CSAREVRGSIF.

A remark on this clone: The limits of the CDR3 on the DNA are not certain, so only TCRdb's listed CDR3 is given. The V and J genes are TRBV19 and TRBJ2-2; the table's D call, TRBD1, has no DNA check behind it. Looked up from germline, CDR1 is LNHDA and CDR2 is SQIVND (reference sequence). The CDR3 has 16 amino acids, counting both end residues. CDR3 loop: CASSIRARGNTGELFF.

This clone was picked up a small number of times. The gene calls are TRBV4-2 and TRBJ2-5; 8 bases map to TRBD2. Trimming at V came to 3 bases and at J to 2 bases, leaving 8 bases not matched to a gene. Germline CDR1 LGHNA, CDR2 YNFKEQ. The CDR3 contains 16 residues. The CDR3 sequence: CASSHPPGGVQETQYF. CDR3 nucleotides: TGTGCCAGCAGCCATCCCCCGGGGGGGGTTCAAGAGACCCAGTACTTC.

The V and J genes are TRBV27 and TRBJ2-2; 7 bases align to TRBD2. Unmatched junction bases numbered 7, after V lost 0 bases and J lost 6 bases. The CDR3 extends over 16 amino acids. Germline V CDR1 and CDR2: MNHEY, SMNVEV (reference sequence). The CDR3 is CASSLSLWGGAGELFF. The DNA of the CDR3 is TGTGCCAGCAGTTTATCGTTGTGGGGGGGGGCCGGGGAGCTGTTTTTT.

The chain combines TRBV6-5 with TRBJ2-1; 7 bases map to TRBD2. CDR1 and CDR2 from the germline V gene are MNHEY and SVGAGI. Unmatched junction bases numbered 10, after V lost 2 bases and J lost 9 bases. The CDR3 totals 15 residues. The CDR3 DNA sequence: TGTGCCAGCAGTTACAGTAGCGGGCTATGGAGTGAGCAGTTCTTC. It specifies CASSYSSGLWSEQFF.

There are a few counts of this clone. V and J are TRBV19 and TRBJ2-7, with D perhaps matching TRBD1 (5 bases). V gave up 6 bases and J gave up 2 bases, with 11 bases separating them. CDR3 length: 13 amino acids. Germline CDR1 and CDR2: LNHDA and SQIVND (reference sequence). The CDR3 loop is CASRPGKTYEQYF. The CDR3 DNA reads as TGTGCCAGTAGGCCAGGGAAGACCTACGAGCAGTACTTC.